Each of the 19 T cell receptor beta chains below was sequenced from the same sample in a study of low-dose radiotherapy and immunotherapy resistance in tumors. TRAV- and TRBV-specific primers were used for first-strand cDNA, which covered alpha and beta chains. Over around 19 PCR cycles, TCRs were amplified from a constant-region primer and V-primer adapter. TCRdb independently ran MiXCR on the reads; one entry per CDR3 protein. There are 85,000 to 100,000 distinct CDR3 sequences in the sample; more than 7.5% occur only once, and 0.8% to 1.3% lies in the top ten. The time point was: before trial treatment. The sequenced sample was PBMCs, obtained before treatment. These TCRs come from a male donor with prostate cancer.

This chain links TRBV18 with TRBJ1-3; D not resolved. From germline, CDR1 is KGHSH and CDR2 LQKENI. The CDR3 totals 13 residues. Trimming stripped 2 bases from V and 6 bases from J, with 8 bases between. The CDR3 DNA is TGTGCCAGCTCACCAGGGGTTGAAAACACCATATATTTT. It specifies CASSPGVENTIYF.

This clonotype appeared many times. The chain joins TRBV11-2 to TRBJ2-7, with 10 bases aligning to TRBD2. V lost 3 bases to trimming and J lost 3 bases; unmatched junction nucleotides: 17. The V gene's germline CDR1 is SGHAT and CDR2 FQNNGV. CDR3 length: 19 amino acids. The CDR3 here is CASSFLAGGTSVGLYEQYF. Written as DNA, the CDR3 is TGTGCCAGCAGCTTCCTGGCTGGGGGGACTAGCGTCGGCCTCTACGAGCAGTACTTC. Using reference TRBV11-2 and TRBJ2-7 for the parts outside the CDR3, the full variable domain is EAGVAQSPRYKIIEKRQSVAFWCNPISGHATLYWYQQILGQGPKLLIQFQNNGVVDDSQLPKDRFSAERLKGVDSTLKIQPAKLEDSAVYLCASSFLAGGTSVGLYEQYFGPGTRLTVT.

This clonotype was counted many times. The CDR3 here is CASSRGGITDTQYF. The CDR3, as DNA: TGCGCCAGCAGTCGGGGAGGGATCACAGATACGCAGTATTTT. The chain is built from TRBV5-1 and TRBJ2-3, with TRBD2 identical over 7 bases. V lost 5 bases and J lost 2; bases outside the gene matches: 5. The CDR3 consists of 14 residues. Germline loops: CDR1 SGHRS, CDR2 YFSETQ.

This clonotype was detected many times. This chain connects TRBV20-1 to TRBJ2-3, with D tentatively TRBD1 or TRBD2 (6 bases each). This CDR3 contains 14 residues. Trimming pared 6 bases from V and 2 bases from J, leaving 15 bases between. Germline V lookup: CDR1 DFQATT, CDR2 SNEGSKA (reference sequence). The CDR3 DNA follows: TGCAGTGCCCCCGCACCGGGGGCCACAGATACGCAGTATTTT. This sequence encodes CSAPAPGATDTQYF.

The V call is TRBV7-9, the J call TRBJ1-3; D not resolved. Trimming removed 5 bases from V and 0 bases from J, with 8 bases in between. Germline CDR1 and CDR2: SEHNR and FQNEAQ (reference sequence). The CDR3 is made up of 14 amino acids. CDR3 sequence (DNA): TGTGCCAGCAGCGGCGGGAACTCTGGAAACACCATATATTTT. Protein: CASSGGNSGNTIYF.

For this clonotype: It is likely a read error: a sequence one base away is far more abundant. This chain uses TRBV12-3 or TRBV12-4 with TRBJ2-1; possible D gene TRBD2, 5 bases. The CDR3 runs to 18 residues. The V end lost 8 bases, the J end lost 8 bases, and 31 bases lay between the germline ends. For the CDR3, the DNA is TGTGCCAGCTCTGCGGTGGGCCCCCGGGGTACGGGGATCCATGAGCAGTTCTTC. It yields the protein CASSAVGPRGTGIHEQFF.

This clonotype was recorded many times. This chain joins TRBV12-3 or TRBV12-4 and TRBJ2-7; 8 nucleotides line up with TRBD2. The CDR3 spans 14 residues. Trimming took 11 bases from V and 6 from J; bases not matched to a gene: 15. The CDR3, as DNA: TGTGCCTTAAAACCGGGGCTAGCGGGCTGCGAGCAGTACTTC. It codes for CALKPGLAGCEQYF.

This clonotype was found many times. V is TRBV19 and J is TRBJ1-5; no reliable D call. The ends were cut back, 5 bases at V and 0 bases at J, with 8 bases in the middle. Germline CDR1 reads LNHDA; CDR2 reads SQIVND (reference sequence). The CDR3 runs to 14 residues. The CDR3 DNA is TGTGCCAGTAGTTCCACGGGTAGCAATCAGCCCCAGCATTTT. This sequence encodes CASSSTGSNQPQHF.

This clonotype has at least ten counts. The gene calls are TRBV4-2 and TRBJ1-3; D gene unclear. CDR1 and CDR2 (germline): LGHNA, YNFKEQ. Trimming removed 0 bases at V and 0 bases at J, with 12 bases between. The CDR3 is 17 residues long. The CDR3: CASSQELQFPSGNTIYF. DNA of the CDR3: TGTGCCAGCAGCCAAGAACTCCAGTTCCCCTCTGGAAACACCATATATTTT.

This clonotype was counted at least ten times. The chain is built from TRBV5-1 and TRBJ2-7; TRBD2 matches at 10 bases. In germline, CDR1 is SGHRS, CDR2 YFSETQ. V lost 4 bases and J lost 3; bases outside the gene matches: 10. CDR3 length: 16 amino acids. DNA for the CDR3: TGCGCCAGCAGCCAGGCCGGGACTAGCGACGGCTACGAGCAGTACTTC. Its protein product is CASSQAGTSDGYEQYF.

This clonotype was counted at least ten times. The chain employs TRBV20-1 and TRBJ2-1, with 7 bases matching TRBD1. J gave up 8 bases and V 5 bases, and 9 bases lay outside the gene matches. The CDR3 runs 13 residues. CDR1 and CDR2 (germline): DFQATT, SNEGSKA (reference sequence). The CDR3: CSAGSGTVYEQFF. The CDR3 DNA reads TGCAGTGCTGGATCCGGGACAGTCTATGAGCAGTTCTTC.

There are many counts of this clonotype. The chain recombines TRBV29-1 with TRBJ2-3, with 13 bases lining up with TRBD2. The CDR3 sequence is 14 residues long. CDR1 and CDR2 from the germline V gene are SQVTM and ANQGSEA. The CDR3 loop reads CSAGPGLAGPTQYF. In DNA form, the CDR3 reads TGCAGTGCGGGGCCGGGACTAGCGGGACCAACGCAGTATTTT.

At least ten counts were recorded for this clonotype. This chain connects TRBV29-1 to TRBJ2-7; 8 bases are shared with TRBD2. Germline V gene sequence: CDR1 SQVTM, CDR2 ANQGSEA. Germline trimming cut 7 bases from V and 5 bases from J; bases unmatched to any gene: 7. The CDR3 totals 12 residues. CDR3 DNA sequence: TGCAGCGCAAAAACTAGCGGCAACGAGCAGTACTTC. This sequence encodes CSAKTSGNEQYF.

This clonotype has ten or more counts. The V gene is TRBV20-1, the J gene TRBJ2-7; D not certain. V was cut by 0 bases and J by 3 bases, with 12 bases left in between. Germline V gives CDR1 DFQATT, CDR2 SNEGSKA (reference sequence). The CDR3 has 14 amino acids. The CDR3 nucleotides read TGCAGTGCTAGAGACTCCCGACAAGGCTACGAGCAGTACTTC. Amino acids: CSARDSRQGYEQYF.

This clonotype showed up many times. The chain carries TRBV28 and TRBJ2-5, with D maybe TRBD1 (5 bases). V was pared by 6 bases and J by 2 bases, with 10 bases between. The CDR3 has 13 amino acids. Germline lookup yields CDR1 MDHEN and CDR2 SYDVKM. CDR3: CASSRTLQETQYF. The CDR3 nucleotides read TGTGCCAGCAGCCGGACATTACAAGAGACCCAGTACTTC.

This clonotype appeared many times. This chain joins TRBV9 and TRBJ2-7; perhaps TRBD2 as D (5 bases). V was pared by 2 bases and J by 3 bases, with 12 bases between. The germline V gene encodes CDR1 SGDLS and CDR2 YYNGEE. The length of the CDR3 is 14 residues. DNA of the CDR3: TGTGCCAGCAGCGTGACTCCTGAGGGCTACGAGCAGTACTTC. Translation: CASSVTPEGYEQYF.

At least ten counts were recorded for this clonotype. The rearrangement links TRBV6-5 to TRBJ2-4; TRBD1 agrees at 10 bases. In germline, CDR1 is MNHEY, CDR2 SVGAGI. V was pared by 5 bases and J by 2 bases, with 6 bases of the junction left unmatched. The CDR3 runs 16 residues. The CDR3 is CASSTGTGVTKNIQYF. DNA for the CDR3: TGTGCCAGCAGTACGGGGACAGGGGTTACCAAAAACATTCAGTACTTC.

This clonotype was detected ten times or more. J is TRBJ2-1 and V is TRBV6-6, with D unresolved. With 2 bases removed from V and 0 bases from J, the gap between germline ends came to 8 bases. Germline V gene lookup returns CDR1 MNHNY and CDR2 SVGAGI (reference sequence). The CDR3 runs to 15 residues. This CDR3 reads CASSYEASSYNEQFF. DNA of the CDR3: TGTGCCAGCAGTTACGAGGCTAGCTCCTACAATGAGCAGTTCTTC.

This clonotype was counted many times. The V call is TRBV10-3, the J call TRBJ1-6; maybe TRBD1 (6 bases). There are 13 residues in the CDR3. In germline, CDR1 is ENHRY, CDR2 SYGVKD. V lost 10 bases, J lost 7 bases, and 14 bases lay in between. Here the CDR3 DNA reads TGTGCCACCAAGACAGGTGGAAATTCACCCCTCCACTTT. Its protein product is CATKTGGNSPLHF.